The clone carrying this T cell receptor (beta chain) was detected many times. Antigen: not known. This CDR3 is built from 15 residues. Germline V gene lookup returns CDR1 DFQATT and CDR2 SNEGSKA (reference sequence). The ends lost 0 bases at V and 5 bases at J; junction bases unmatched: 9. Both iRepertoire HTBI primers and Arm-PCR of CDR3 regions were used to build the TCR beta libraries. TCRdb re-called the multiplex PCR reads with MiXCR, one entry per CDR3 protein. This sample yields 500,000 or so distinct CDR3 sequences, of which 16% are seen a single time; around 25% belongs to the top ten. This sample is part of a study of regulatory T cells in long-lasting Graves disease. Study-wide context: Under 3 months of antithyroid drugs had been taken by newly diagnosed Graves' patients. Study-level points and caveats: Repertoires from persistent disease leaned toward TRBV28, TRBJ1-2 and TRBJ2-5.

The time point was: newly diagnosed GD, antithyroid drugs for less than 3 months. Extracted PBMC RNA gave rise to the TCR library. These data are also associated with another study on T cells in Graves' hyperthyroidism and ophthalmopathy. According to that study: In making diagnoses, clinical symptoms, serum thyroxine and TRAb, thyroid ultrasound and orbital computed tomography were all used. When the TCR CDR3 underwent first-round RT-PCR, the HTBI primer set was used.

This clonotype was obtained from a woman aged 35-65 years with Graves disease. The starting material was peripheral blood mononuclear cells (PBMCs), obtained at new diagnosis, from a patient treated with antithyroid drugs. The gene calls are TRBV20-1 and TRBJ2-7; 8 positions match TRBD2. CDR3 sequence reads: CSAREAGGRGHEQYF. CDR3 coding DNA: TGCAGTGCTAGAGAGGCGGGAGGCAGGGGCCACGAGCAGTACTTC.